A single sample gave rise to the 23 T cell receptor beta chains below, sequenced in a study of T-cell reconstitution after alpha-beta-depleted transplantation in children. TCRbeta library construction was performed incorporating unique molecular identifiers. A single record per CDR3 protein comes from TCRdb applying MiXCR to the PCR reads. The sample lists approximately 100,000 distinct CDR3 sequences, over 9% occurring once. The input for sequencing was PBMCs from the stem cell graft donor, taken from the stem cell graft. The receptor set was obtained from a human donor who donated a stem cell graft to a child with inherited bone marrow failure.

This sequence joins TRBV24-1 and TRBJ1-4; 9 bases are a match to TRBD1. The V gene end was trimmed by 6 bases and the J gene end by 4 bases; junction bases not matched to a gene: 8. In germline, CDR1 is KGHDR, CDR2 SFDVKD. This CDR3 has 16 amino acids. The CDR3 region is CATSPSQGQGNEKLFF. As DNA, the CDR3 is TGTGCCACCAGTCCAAGCCAGGGACAGGGTAATGAAAAACTGTTTTTT.

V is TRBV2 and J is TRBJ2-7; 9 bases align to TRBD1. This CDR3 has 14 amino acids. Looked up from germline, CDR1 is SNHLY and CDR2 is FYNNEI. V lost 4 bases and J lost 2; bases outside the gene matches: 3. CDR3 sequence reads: CASSGTGAPYEQYF. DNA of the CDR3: TGTGCCAGCAGTGGGACAGGGGCCCCCTACGAGCAGTACTTC.

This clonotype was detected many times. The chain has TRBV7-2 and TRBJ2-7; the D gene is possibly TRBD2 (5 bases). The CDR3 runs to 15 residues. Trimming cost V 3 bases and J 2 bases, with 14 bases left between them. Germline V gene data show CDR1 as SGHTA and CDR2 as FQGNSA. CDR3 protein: CASSFVMRTPYEQYF. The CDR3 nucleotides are TGTGCCAGCAGCTTTGTGATGAGGACTCCCTACGAGCAGTACTTC.

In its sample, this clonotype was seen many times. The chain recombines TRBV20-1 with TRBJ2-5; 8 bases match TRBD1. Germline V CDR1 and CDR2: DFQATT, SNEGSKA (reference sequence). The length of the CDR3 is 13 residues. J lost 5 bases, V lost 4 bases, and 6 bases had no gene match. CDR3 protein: CSAKGRGQETQYF. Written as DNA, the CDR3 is TGCAGTGCTAAAGGCAGGGGGCAGGAGACCCAGTACTTC.

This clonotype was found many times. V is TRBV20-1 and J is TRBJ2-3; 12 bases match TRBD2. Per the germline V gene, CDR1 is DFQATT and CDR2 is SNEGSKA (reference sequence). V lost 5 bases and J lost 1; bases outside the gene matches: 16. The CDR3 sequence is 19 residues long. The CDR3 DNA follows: TGCAGTGCTCCAAGGGGGGCGACTAGCGGGAGTCGGGGCACAGATACGCAGTATTTT. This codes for CSAPRGATSGSRGTDTQYF.

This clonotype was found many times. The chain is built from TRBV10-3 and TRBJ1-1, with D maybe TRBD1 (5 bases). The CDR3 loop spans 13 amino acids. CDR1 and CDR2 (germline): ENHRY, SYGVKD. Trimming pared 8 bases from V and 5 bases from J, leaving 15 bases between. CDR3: CAILAGDRTEAFF. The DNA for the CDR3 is TGTGCCATCCTCGCGGGGGATCGGACTGAAGCTTTCTTT.

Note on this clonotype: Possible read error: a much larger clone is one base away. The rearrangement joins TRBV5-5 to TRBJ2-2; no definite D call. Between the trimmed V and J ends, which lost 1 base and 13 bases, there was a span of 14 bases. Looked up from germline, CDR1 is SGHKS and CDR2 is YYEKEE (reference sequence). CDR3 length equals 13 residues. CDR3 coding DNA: TGTGCCAGCAGCTTGAGGGCATGGGGTATGCTGTTTTTT. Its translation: CASSLRAWGMLFF.

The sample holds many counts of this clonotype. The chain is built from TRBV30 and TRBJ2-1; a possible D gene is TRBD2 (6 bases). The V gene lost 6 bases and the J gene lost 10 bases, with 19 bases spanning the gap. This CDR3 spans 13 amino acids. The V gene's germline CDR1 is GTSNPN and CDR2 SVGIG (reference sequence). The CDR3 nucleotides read TGTGCCTGTATGTCGGGAGCTTGGGGGGAGCAGTTCTTC. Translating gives CACMSGAWGEQFF. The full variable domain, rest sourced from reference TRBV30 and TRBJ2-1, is SQTIHQWPATLVQPVGSPLSLECTVEGTSNPNLYWYRQAAGRGLQLLFYSVGIGQISSEVPQNLSASRPQDRQFILSSKKLLLSDSGFYLCACMSGAWGEQFFGPGTRLTVL.

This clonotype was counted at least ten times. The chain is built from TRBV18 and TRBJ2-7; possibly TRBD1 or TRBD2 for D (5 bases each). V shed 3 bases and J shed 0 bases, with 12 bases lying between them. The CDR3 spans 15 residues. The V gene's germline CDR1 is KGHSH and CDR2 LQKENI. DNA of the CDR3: TGTGCCAGCTCACCCGGGACGGCAAGCTCCTACGAGCAGTACTTC. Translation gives CASSPGTASSYEQYF.

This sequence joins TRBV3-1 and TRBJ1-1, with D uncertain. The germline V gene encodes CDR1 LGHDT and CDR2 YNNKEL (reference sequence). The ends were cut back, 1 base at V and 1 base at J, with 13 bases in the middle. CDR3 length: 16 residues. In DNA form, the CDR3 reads TGTGCCAGCAGCCAAGGGTCCGGAGGCCGGAACACTGAAGCTTTCTTT. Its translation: CASSQGSGGRNTEAFF.

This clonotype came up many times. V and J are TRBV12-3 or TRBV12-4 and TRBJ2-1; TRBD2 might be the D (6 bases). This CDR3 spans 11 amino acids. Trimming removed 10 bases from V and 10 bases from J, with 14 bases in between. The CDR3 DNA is TGTGCCACACGGGGGTTCGGCGAGCAGTTCTTC. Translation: CATRGFGEQFF.

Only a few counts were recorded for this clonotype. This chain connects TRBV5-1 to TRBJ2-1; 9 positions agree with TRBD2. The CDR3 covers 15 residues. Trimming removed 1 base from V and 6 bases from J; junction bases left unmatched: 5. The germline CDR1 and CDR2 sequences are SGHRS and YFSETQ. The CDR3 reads CASSLTSGPFNEQFF. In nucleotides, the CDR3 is TGCGCCAGCAGCTTGACTAGCGGGCCGTTCAATGAGCAGTTCTTC.

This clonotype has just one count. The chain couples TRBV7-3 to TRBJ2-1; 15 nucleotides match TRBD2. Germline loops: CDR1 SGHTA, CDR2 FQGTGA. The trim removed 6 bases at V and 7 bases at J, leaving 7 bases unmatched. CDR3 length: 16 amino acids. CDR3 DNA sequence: TGTGCCAGCAGTCCAGGACTAGCGGGGGGGCTGAATGAGCAGTTCTTC. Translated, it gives CASSPGLAGGLNEQFF. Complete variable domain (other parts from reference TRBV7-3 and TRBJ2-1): GAGVSQTPSNKVTEKGKYVELRCDPISGHTALYWYRQSLGQGPEFLIYFQGTGAADDSGLPNDRFFAVRPEGSVSTLKIQRTERGDSAVYLCASSPGLAGGLNEQFFGPGTRLTVL.

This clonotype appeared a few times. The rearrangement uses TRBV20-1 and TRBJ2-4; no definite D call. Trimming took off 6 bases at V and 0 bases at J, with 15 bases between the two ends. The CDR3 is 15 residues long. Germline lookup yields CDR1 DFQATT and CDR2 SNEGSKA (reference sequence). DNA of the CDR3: TGCAGTGCCCTATGGGCGCGAATAGCCAAAAACATTCAGTACTTC. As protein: CSALWARIAKNIQYF.

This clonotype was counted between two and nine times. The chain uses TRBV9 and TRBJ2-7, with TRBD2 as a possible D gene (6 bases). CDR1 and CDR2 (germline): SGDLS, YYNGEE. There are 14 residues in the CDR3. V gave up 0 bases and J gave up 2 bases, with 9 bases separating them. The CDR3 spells CASSVEPGAYEQYF. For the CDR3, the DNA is TGTGCCAGCAGCGTAGAACCGGGGGCCTACGAGCAGTACTTC.

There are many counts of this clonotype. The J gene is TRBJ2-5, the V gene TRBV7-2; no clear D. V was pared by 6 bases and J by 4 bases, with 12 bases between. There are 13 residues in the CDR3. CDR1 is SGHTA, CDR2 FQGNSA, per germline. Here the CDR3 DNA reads TGTGCCAGCAGTCACAGTGGGCGAGAGACCCAGTACTTC. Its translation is CASSHSGRETQYF.

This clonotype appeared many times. CDR3 amino acids: CSAKGKALDEAFF. The DNA of the CDR3 is TGCAGTGCCAAGGGGAAAGCATTGGATGAAGCTTTCTTT. The chain recombines TRBV20-1 with TRBJ1-1, with D perhaps TRBD1 (5 bases). V was trimmed by 6 bases and J by 7 bases, leaving 18 bases between them. This CDR3 is built from 13 residues. Germline lookup yields CDR1 DFQATT and CDR2 SNEGSKA (reference sequence).

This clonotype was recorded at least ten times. The CDR3 coding sequence is TGTGCCACCAGCAGTCGCACCCGGACAGGGTTGGGCGAGCAGTACTTC. Translated, it gives CATSSRTRTGLGEQYF. The chain employs TRBV15 and TRBJ2-7; 8 nucleotides align to TRBD1. V was clipped by 3 bases and J by 6 bases; unmatched bases: 13. In germline, CDR1 is LNHNV, CDR2 YYDKDF (reference sequence). This CDR3 has 16 amino acids.

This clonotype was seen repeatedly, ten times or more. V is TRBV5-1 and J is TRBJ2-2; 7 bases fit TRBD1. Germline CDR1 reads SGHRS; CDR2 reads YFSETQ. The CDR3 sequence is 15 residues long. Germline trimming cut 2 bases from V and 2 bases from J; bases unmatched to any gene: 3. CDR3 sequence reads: CASSFGQDNTGELFF. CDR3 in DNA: TGCGCCAGCAGCTTTGGACAGGATAACACCGGGGAGCTGTTTTTT.

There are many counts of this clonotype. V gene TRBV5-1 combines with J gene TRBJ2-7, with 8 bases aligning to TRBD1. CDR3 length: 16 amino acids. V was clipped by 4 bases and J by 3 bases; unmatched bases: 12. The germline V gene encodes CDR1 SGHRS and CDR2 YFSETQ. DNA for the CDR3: TGCGCCAGCAGCCTCGGACAGGGTGACTCGAACTACGAGCAGTACTTC. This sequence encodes CASSLGQGDSNYEQYF.

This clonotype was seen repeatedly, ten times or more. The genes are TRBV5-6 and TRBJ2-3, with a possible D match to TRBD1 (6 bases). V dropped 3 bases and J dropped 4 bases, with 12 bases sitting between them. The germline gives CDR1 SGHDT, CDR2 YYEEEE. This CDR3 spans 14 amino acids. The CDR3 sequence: CASSYPRGPDTQYF. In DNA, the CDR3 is TGTGCCAGCAGCTACCCCAGGGGCCCAGATACGCAGTATTTT.

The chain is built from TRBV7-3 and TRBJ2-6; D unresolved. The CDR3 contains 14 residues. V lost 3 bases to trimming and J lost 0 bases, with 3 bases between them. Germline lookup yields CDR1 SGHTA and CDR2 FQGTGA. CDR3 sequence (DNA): TGTGCCAGCAGCTTTACCTCTGGGGCCAACGTCCTGACTTTC. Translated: CASSFTSGANVLTF.

In nucleotides, the CDR3 is TGTGCCAGCAGCTTAATGGCGGGACAGGGGCAGTTCTTC. It is translated as CASSLMAGQGQFF. The chain is built from TRBV7-3 and TRBJ2-1, with TRBD1 identical over 9 bases. This CDR3 contains 13 residues. The ends lost 1 base at V and 12 bases at J; junction bases unmatched: 4. CDR1 is SGHTA and CDR2 is FQGTGA in the germline V gene.